This T cell receptor beta chain is from a study of Ad26.COV2.S vaccination and SARS-CoV-2 variants. Study context: Trial arm assignment for the donor was COV1001 Ad26.COV2.S. The study's findings and limits: Measurement of non-spike TCR breadth gave similar results in vaccine and placebo recipients. Assessments of TCR breadth and depth may have underestimated the total T cell responses.

This clone has a handful of counts. Its specificity is not known. Here immunoSEQ multiplex PCR was the method, and the copy in TCRdb shows in-frame clones only, minus some. The table records hundreds of thousands of clones, around nine tenths of them present only once. The sample's treatment: about 20 received Ad26.COV2.S at low or high dose, single or two shots; roughly five received placebo; per-sample allocation not given. Sampling took place 63 days after the first vaccine or placebo injection. SARS-CoV-2 spike from the Wuhan strain was encoded by the vaccine, an Ad26 vector. This CDR3 comprises 13 residues. V lost 5 bases and J lost 2, with 7 bases in between. CDR1 is LNHDA and CDR2 is SQIVND in the germline V gene (reference sequence).

Here the sequenced sample was peripheral blood, taken in a trial of Ad26.COV2.S vaccine versus placebo. This TCR was recovered from a person between 18 and 59 years old who received the Ad26.COV2.S COVID-19 vaccine or a placebo. The genes are TRBV19 and TRBJ1-5; D not certain. The DNA for the CDR3 is TGTGCCAGTAGTTGGAGACGCAATCAGCCCCAGCATTTT. Translated: CASSWRRNQPQHF. The complete variable domain, with remaining parts taken from reference TRBV19 and TRBJ1-5, reads DGGITQSPKYLFRKEGQNVTLSCEQNLNHDAMYWYRQDPGQGLRLIYYSQIVNDFQKGDIAEGYSVSREKKESFPLTVTSAQKNPTAFYLCASSWRRNQPQHFGDGTRLSIL.